The next 29 T cell receptor beta chains were all read from a single sample in a study of OX40 agonist ivuxolimab in advanced cancers. The table came from immunoSEQ multiplex PCR; TCRdb's copy has only in-frame clones and leaves some out. The sample lists 100,000 or so clones; 70% to 90% were seen once. The specimen comprised CD4+ or CD8+ T cells sorted from blood, sampled in a trial of the OX40 agonist ivuxolimab. These TCRs come from an adult with an advanced solid tumor such as melanoma, head and neck, liver or kidney cancer.

V usage is TRBV6-5 and J usage is TRBJ2-2; D is uncertain. Deletions cut 8 bases from V and 0 bases from J, with 10 bases between. This CDR3 has 14 residues. The germline gives CDR1 MNHEY, CDR2 SVGAGI. CDR3 region: CASRNGANTGELFF. CDR3 coding DNA: TGTGCCAGCCGGAACGGAGCGAACACCGGGGAGCTGTTTTTT.

V usage is TRBV7-8 and J usage is TRBJ2-7, with 9 bases matching TRBD2. The J segment lost 0 bases and the V segment lost 5 bases, leaving 5 bases of the junction unmatched. Germline loops: CDR1 SGHVS, CDR2 FQNEAQ. This CDR3 contains 15 residues. In nucleotides, the CDR3 is TGTGCCAGCAGCACTATAGCGGGGGTCTCCTACGAGCAGTACTTC. It is translated as CASSTIAGVSYEQYF.

The V gene is TRBV2, the J gene TRBJ2-3; D gene ambiguous. The length of the CDR3 is 11 residues. The V end was cut by 4 bases, the J end by 7 bases, with 6 bases between. Germline loops: CDR1 SNHLY, CDR2 FYNNEI. CDR3 nucleotides: TGTGCCAGCAGTGCCTCAAATACGCAGTATTTT. This sequence encodes CASSASNTQYF.

The chain carries TRBV30 and TRBJ2-3; 7 bases are shared with TRBD2. Looked up from germline, CDR1 is GTSNPN and CDR2 is SVGIG (reference sequence). This CDR3 region has 14 residues. The V and J ends lost 0 bases and 0 bases, in that order; junction bases with no gene match: 0. This CDR3 reads CAWSVGGSTDTQYF. The CDR3, as DNA: TGTGCCTGGAGTGTGGGGGGGAGCACAGATACGCAGTATTTT.

This chain links TRBV4-3 with TRBJ1-5; no reliable D call. The germline CDR1 and CDR2 sequences are LGHNA and YSLEER. V shed 0 bases and J shed 4 bases, with 22 bases lying between them. The CDR3 sequence is 19 residues long. DNA for the CDR3: TGCGCCAGCAGCCAAGAAGGGCCACATTACGGTGGTGGAAATCAGCCCCAGCATTTT. Translating it yields CASSQEGPHYGGGNQPQHF.

This chain connects TRBV25-1 to TRBJ1-2; 8 nucleotides agree with TRBD1. The ends lost 8 bases at V and 4 bases at J; junction bases unmatched: 9. This CDR3 region has 14 residues. CDR1 and CDR2 (germline): MGHDK, SYGVNS. CDR3 coding DNA: TGTGCCAGCGAACCTTTCGGGACAGGCTATGGCTACACCTTC. Its translation is CASEPFGTGYGYTF.

The V and J genes are TRBV10-3 and TRBJ2-1; the match to TRBD1 covers 12 bases. V was pared by 10 bases and J by 7 bases, with 5 bases of the junction left unmatched. There are 13 residues in the CDR3. Looked up from germline, CDR1 is ENHRY and CDR2 is SYGVKD. CDR3 in amino acids: CATEGQGANEQFF. The CDR3 nucleotides are TGTGCCACCGAGGGACAGGGGGCGAATGAGCAGTTCTTC.

This chain connects TRBV9 to TRBJ1-3; a possible D gene is TRBD1 (6 bases). The CDR3 consists of 14 residues. In germline, CDR1 is SGDLS, CDR2 YYNGEE. V lost 3 bases and J 3 bases, leaving 10 bases between the germline ends. CDR3 protein: CASSADRRGNTIYF. In DNA form, the CDR3 reads TGTGCCAGCAGCGCAGACAGGCGTGGAAACACCATATATTTT.

V gene TRBV5-1 combines with J gene TRBJ1-1; D is uncertain. Trimming took off 2 bases at V and 4 bases at J, with 9 bases between the two ends. Germline V gives CDR1 SGHRS, CDR2 YFSETQ. This CDR3 region has 13 residues. The CDR3 sequence is CASSFGESTEAFF. The CDR3 DNA sequence: TGCGCCAGCAGCTTTGGGGAATCCACTGAAGCTTTCTTT.

This chain joins TRBV27 and TRBJ1-5; a possible D gene is TRBD1 (5 bases). The CDR3 covers 14 residues. Germline CDR1 is MNHEY and CDR2 is SMNVEV (reference sequence). Between the trimmed V and J ends, which lost 4 bases and 11 bases, there was a span of 18 bases. CDR3 sequence: CASSSEGWMGAQHF. The CDR3 DNA follows: TGTGCCAGCAGTTCAGAGGGCTGGATGGGGGCCCAGCATTTT.

The V call is TRBV7-8, the J call TRBJ1-2; D is undetermined. With 1 base removed from V and 3 bases from J, the gap between germline ends came to 6 bases. CDR1 SGHVS and CDR2 FQNEAQ come from the germline V gene. The CDR3 has 13 amino acids. CDR3 protein: CASSLGPHYGYTF. As DNA, the CDR3 is TGTGCCAGCAGCTTAGGGCCCCACTATGGCTACACCTTC. The full variable domain, completed using reference TRBV7-8 and TRBJ1-2, is GAGVSQSPRYKVAKRGQDVALRCDPISGHVSLFWYQQALGQGPEFLTYFQNEAQLDKSGLPSDRFFAERPEGSVSTLKIQRTQQEDSAVYLCASSLGPHYGYTFGSGTRLTVV.

The gene calls are TRBV7-9 and TRBJ1-1, with D unclear. Looked up from germline, CDR1 is SEHNR and CDR2 is FQNEAQ (reference sequence). Trimming left V 2 bases short and J 3 bases short, with 13 bases between. This CDR3 contains 15 residues. CDR3 loop: CASSLMQVLDTEAFF. In DNA, the CDR3 is TGTGCCAGCAGCTTAATGCAGGTGTTGGACACTGAAGCTTTCTTT.

The chain has TRBV5-1 and TRBJ2-1; perhaps D is TRBD1 or TRBD2 (5 bases each). The CDR3 length is 14 residues. Looked up from germline, CDR1 is SGHRS and CDR2 is YFSETQ. Between the trimmed V and J ends, which lost 4 bases and 3 bases, there was a span of 11 bases. CDR3 DNA: TGCGCCAGCAGCAACCGGGACCACTACAATGAGCAGTTCTTC. It translates to CASSNRDHYNEQFF.

To note about this clone: Compared with germline, one end of the junction differs, possibly owing to a read error. The chain couples TRBV27 to TRBJ1-5, with a tentative D call TRBD1 (5 bases). Germline loops: CDR1 MNHEY, CDR2 SMNVEV (reference sequence). The length of the CDR3 is 14 residues. CDR3 in DNA: TGTGCCAGCAGTTTAAGGGACTGGGCAGGCGCTATAGATTTT. Its protein product is CASSLRDWAGAIDF.

V gene TRBV10-3 combines with J gene TRBJ1-2, with D tentatively TRBD1 (5 bases). The CDR3 spans 16 residues. V was cut by 8 bases and J by 6 bases, with 25 bases left in between. CDR1 ENHRY and CDR2 SYGVKD come from the germline V gene. The CDR3 DNA reads TGTGCCATCCGAACCTCGACCCCAGGGAGGTGGGATGGCTACACCTTC. This codes for CAIRTSTPGRWDGYTF.

CDR3 residues: CASSSPILAPYTEAFF. CDR3 nucleotide sequence: TGTGCCAGCAGCTCCCCTATACTCGCACCTTACACTGAAGCTTTCTTT. The chain uses TRBV5-6 and TRBJ1-1; no clear D. The V end lost 3 bases, the J end lost 3 bases, and 18 bases lay between the germline ends. Germline values: CDR1 SGHDT, CDR2 YYEEEE. This CDR3 has 16 residues.

CDR3 coding DNA: TGTGCCAGTAGCCTCAAGGATTTTCGGAACACTGAAGCTTTCTTT. It translates to CASSLKDFRNTEAFF. The V gene is TRBV19, the J gene TRBJ1-1; D unresolved. The V gene lost 6 bases and the J gene lost 1 base, with 15 bases spanning the gap. The CDR3 contains 15 residues. Germline V CDR1 and CDR2: LNHDA, SQIVND (reference sequence).

This clone showed up just once. This chain joins TRBV9 and TRBJ1-1, with D perhaps matching TRBD1 (5 bases). CDR1 is SGDLS and CDR2 is YYNGEE in the germline V gene. This CDR3 is 15 amino acids long. Deletions cut 3 bases from V and 1 base from J, with 13 bases between. For the CDR3, the DNA is TGTGCCAGCAGCGGCCTACAGGCCGCGAACACTGAAGCTTTCTTT. Protein: CASSGLQAANTEAFF.

For this clone: The junction and the germline gene differ at one end; a read error may be behind it. This rearrangement joins TRBV27 to TRBJ2-1; D unresolved. CDR3 size: 13 residues. Germline CDR1 MNHEY, CDR2 SMNVEV (reference sequence). This CDR3 is CASSLFPYNEQFF. In DNA form, the CDR3 reads TGTGCCAGCAGTTTATTCCCCTATAATGAGCAGTTCTTC.

This clone has only one observation. The V call is TRBV19, the J call TRBJ2-7; TRBD1 matches at 9 bases. V dropped 3 bases and J dropped 3; count of bases not matched to a gene: 12. The CDR3 length is 17 residues. Germline V gene data show CDR1 as LNHDA and CDR2 as SQIVND (reference sequence). The CDR3, as DNA: TGTGCCAGTAGTATTGATCGCCGGGACAGGGTCAACTACGAGCAGTACTTC. It specifies CASSIDRRDRVNYEQYF.

The V and J genes are TRBV14 and TRBJ1-2; 7 bases align to TRBD1. Germline CDR1 reads SGHDN; CDR2 reads FVKESK. V trimming: 2 bases; J trimming: 7 bases; junction bases outside the gene matches: 1. CDR3 size: 12 residues. In DNA form, the CDR3 reads TGTGCCAGCAGCCAACAGGGGGGTGGCTACACCTTC. It is translated as CASSQQGGGYTF.

The chain carries TRBV27 and TRBJ1-2, with 8 bases aligning to TRBD1. The CDR3 length is 13 residues. V was clipped by 5 bases and J by 7 bases; unmatched bases: 6. CDR1 MNHEY and CDR2 SMNVEV come from the germline V gene (reference sequence). CDR3 residues: CASSVQGVGGYTF. In DNA, the CDR3 is TGTGCCAGCAGTGTACAGGGGGTAGGTGGCTACACCTTC.

The V call is TRBV7-3, the J call TRBJ2-2, with 10 nucleotides matching TRBD2. From germline, CDR1 is SGHTA and CDR2 FQGTGA. The ends lost 5 bases at V and 4 bases at J; junction bases unmatched: 7. This CDR3 is built from 16 residues. As DNA, the CDR3 is TGTGCCAGCAGCCACTCGGGACTAGCGTCCACCGGGGAGCTGTTTTTT. Its protein is CASSHSGLASTGELFF.

This clone occurred a few times. V is TRBV7-9 and J is TRBJ1-1; no definite D call. CDR3 length: 13 amino acids. V lost 6 bases and J 6 bases, leaving 14 bases between the germline ends. From germline, CDR1 is SEHNR and CDR2 FQNEAQ (reference sequence). The CDR3 spells CASRPLIGAEAFF. Written as DNA, the CDR3 is TGTGCCAGCAGGCCTCTTATCGGGGCTGAAGCTTTCTTT.

The chain links TRBV9 to TRBJ2-2; 13 nucleotides match TRBD2. V dropped 3 bases and J dropped 5; count of bases not matched to a gene: 1. The germline gives CDR1 SGDLS, CDR2 YYNGEE. The CDR3 runs 15 residues. The CDR3 DNA follows: TGTGCCAGCAGCGAGGGACTAGCGGGGACCGGGGAGCTGTTTTTT. This translates into CASSEGLAGTGELFF.

This chain connects TRBV30 to TRBJ1-1; 9 bases fit TRBD1. Germline loops: CDR1 GTSNPN, CDR2 SVGIG (reference sequence). V gave up 1 base and J gave up 11 bases; unmatched junction bases: 5. The CDR3 extends over 12 amino acids. CDR3 in DNA: TGTGCCTGGAGTGGGGGGACAGGGAGGGCTTTCTTT. Its translation is CAWSGGTGRAFF.

The rearrangement joins TRBV5-4 to TRBJ1-5; perhaps TRBD1 as D (6 bases). Germline V lookup: CDR1 SGHNT, CDR2 YYREEE (reference sequence). The V end lost 0 bases, the J end lost 4 bases, and 11 bases lay between the germline ends. The CDR3 contains 15 residues. The CDR3 bases are TGTGCCAGCAGCTTGGATTTAACAGGGAATCAGCCCCAGCATTTT. Its protein product is CASSLDLTGNQPQHF.

V usage is TRBV5-1 and J usage is TRBJ2-3, with TRBD2 matching over 10 bases. The CDR3 consists of 15 residues. V shed 5 bases and J 2 bases; nucleotides not matched to a gene: 5. CDR1 SGHRS and CDR2 YFSETQ come from the germline V gene. The CDR3 nucleotides read TGCGCCAGCAGTTTTACTAGCGGGATCACAGATACGCAGTATTTT. Its protein is CASSFTSGITDTQYF.

The CDR3 bases are TGCGCCAGCAGCTACAGGGTTCTGGACACTGAAGCTTTCTTT. Its translation is CASSYRVLDTEAFF. The chain combines TRBV5-1 with TRBJ1-1; possibly TRBD1 for D (6 bases). Germline-derived CDR1 and CDR2 are SGHRS and YFSETQ. Trimming left V 3 bases short and J 3 bases short, with 12 bases between. The CDR3 length is 14 residues.